The T cell receptor (beta chain) described here comes from a study of blood T cell repertoires in COVID-19 (dated by TCRdb to 2020 to 2021). With regard to the full study: The collaborator samples originated in the United States, Italy and Spain and spanned the acute and convalescent phases of COVID-19. The material from the prospective study consisted of cDNA or gDNA derived from T cells, B-cell-depleted T cells, or PBMCs. Subjects who had been exposed to COVID-19, were actively infected with it, or had recovered from it provided the deeply sampled blood TCRbeta repertoires that made up the dataset. A freely available public database, intended as a resource for researchers studying the immune response to SARS-CoV-2, is where the repertoires were released. Samples were obtained from the ongoing ImmuneRACE study (first 160 participants) and from about 1,300 subjects provided by 6 global collaborators. Sample metadata almost always included a de-identified subject ID, COVID-19 status, age in years and sex. Where HLA class I and class II types were available, the types were taken from metadata supplied by the sample provider, not from assay-based typing. Here is what the overall study found, with its caveats: The quantity of clinical and demographic metadata differed by source and by participant and was supplied without curation.

The sample holds a few counts of this clone. This receptor's antigen is unknown. Qualities for individual bases were not recorded, and no much larger clone is one base off. The immunoSEQ Assay, a bias-controlled multiplex PCR, was used to amplify TCRbeta CDR3 regions from genomic DNA. In the paper's pipeline: Within the assay, amplification of reference gene primers was used to estimate how many nucleated cells each sample contained. To quantify the absolute abundance of each unique TCRbeta CDR3 rearrangement, sequence reads were collapsed and filtered. For each sample, productive Simpson clonality was calculated by taking the square root of Simpson's diversity index across productive rearrangements. Held by TCRdb, this immuneACCESS table contains in-frame sequences only and omits some clones. Under half of the omission traces to an unresolved V gene where checked; the cause of the rest is unknown. Clonal size and the V and J genes are those of that table, whereas D and trimming came from the DNA. The sample table lists under 300,000 clones, 86% of them with a count of one. The ten top clones hold 10% to 15% of the sample.

CDR1 and CDR2 (SEHNR, FQNEAQ) derive from the germline V gene (reference sequence). The junction carries 13 bases between V and J, which are trimmed by 5 bases and 3 bases respectively. There are 14 amino acids in the CDR3, from cysteine to phenylalanine inclusive. Just the 42-base CDR3 DNA is kept, in frame starting at base 1. In Seattle, one collaborating source enrolled patients while the infection was active and tracked those patients longitudinally over the course of disease. The collaborating institutions used their own protocols to collect whole blood in K2EDTA tubes. For TCRbeta analysis, collaborator samples were shipped as frozen whole blood, as isolated PBMCs, or as DNA extracted from either sample type.

This receptor was identified in a woman in her 30s with COVID-19, enrolled during active disease. The rearranged segments are TRBV7-9 and TRBJ1-1; D gene: possibly TRBD1, on 5 matching bases. Sequencing was carried out using peripheral blood. At the DNA level, the sequence is TGTGCCAGCAGCGACACATCGGGGGACACTGAAGCTTTCTTT. This encodes CASSDTSGDTEAFF. The full variable domain, with segments outside the CDR3 supplied by the reference TRBV7-9 and TRBJ1-1 proteins, appears as DTGVSQNPRHKITKRGQNVTFRCDPISEHNRLYWYRQTLGQGPEFLTYFQNEAQLEKSRLLSDRFSAERPKGSFSTLEIQRTEQGDSAMYLCASSDTSGDTEAFFGQGTRLTVV.